This T cell receptor beta chain comes out of a study of T-cell memory formation after mild COVID-19. The CDR3 is 13 residues long. V lost 2 bases, J lost 3 bases, and 10 bases lay in between. Germline V gene lookup returns CDR1 SQVTM and CDR2 ANQGSEA. This clonotype came up a few times. UMIs and sample barcodes were carried by the TCR alpha and TCR beta cDNA libraries that 5'RACE produced using constant-segment primers. TCRdb re-called the 5' RACE reads with MiXCR, one entry per CDR3 protein. The profile shows about 350,000 distinct CDR3 sequences, around 27% of them singletons. The chain uses TRBV29-1 and TRBJ2-5, with D perhaps TRBD1 (5 bases). The TCR sequence derives from an adult woman who had mild COVID-19 (a few samples of this study predate the infection). Cell type and time point are not known. The sequenced sample was PBMCs or a T cell subset sorted from them (not recorded which). CDR3 loop: CSVERRAEETQYF. The CDR3 coding sequence is TGCAGCGTTGAACGCAGGGCAGAAGAGACCCAGTACTTC.